The 15 T cell receptor beta chains reported below all come from one sample, sequenced in a study of blood T cell repertoires in COVID-19. The repertoire was sequenced with immunoSEQ multiplex PCR; TCRdb's copy has only in-frame clones and lacks some. Here the sample spans approximately 150,000 clones, approximately 87% being singletons. Material: peripheral blood. All receptors come from a woman aged 70-85 years with acute or convalescent COVID-19.

V usage is TRBV7-9 and J usage is TRBJ2-4; a possible D gene is TRBD1 (5 bases). Germline V gives CDR1 SEHNR, CDR2 FQNEAQ (reference sequence). The CDR3 extends over 14 amino acids. The V and J ends lost 0 bases and 7 bases respectively, with 10 bases between them. The CDR3 loop is CASSLARQSNIQYF. CDR3 bases: TGTGCCAGCAGCTTAGCTAGACAGTCGAACATTCAGTACTTC. Using reference TRBV7-9 and TRBJ2-4 for the parts outside the CDR3, the full variable domain is DTGVSQNPRHKITKRGQNVTFRCDPISEHNRLYWYRQTLGQGPEFLTYFQNEAQLEKSRLLSDRFSAERPKGSFSTLEIQRTEQGDSAMYLCASSLARQSNIQYFGAGTRLSVL.

V usage is TRBV5-4 and J usage is TRBJ2-7; a possible D gene is TRBD1 (6 bases). CDR1 SGHNT and CDR2 YYREEE come from the germline V gene (reference sequence). V gave up 2 bases and J gave up 1 base, with 10 bases separating them. There are 14 residues in the CDR3. CDR3: CASSLAGASYEQYF. The CDR3 DNA reads as TGTGCCAGCAGCTTAGCAGGGGCTTCCTACGAGCAGTACTTC.

V is TRBV4-3 and J is TRBJ1-1; TRBD1 aligns across 10 bases. There are 14 residues in the CDR3. Germline trimming cut 3 bases from V and 5 bases from J; bases unmatched to any gene: 3. CDR1 and CDR2 (germline): LGHNA, YSLEER. This CDR3 reads CASSQGTGETEAFF. The CDR3 DNA follows: TGCGCCAGCAGCCAGGGGACAGGGGAGACTGAAGCTTTCTTT.

The V call is TRBV2, the J call TRBJ2-3; D uncertain. The CDR3 spans 14 residues. Trimming left V 5 bases short and J 0 bases short, with 9 bases between. The germline gives CDR1 SNHLY, CDR2 FYNNEI. CDR3 amino acids: CASSIKTSTDTQYF. The CDR3, as DNA: TGTGCCAGCAGTATAAAGACTAGCACAGATACGCAGTATTTT.

This clone occurred once. The rearrangement joins TRBV11-2 to TRBJ2-1; D is ambiguous. The germline V gene encodes CDR1 SGHAT and CDR2 FQNNGV. This CDR3 contains 13 residues. Trimming shortened V by 5 bases and J by 6 bases, and 11 bases separated the two germline ends. The CDR3 reads CASSRSPGNEQFF. The CDR3, as DNA: TGTGCCAGCAGCCGGTCGCCGGGCAATGAGCAGTTCTTC.

This chain connects TRBV10-3 to TRBJ1-1; D gene unclear. The CDR3 loop spans 13 amino acids. The ends were cut back, 11 bases at V and 0 bases at J, with 13 bases in the middle. Per the germline V gene, CDR1 is ENHRY and CDR2 is SYGVKD. The CDR3 DNA reads TGTGCCTCAGCGTCCGGGGTGAACACTGAAGCTTTCTTT. Translating it yields CASASGVNTEAFF.

V usage is TRBV6-2 or TRBV6-3 and J usage is TRBJ2-5; 9 nucleotides match TRBD2. From germline, CDR1 is MNHEY and CDR2 SVGEGT. This CDR3 spans 16 amino acids. Trimming at V came to 1 base and at J to 3 bases, leaving 6 bases not matched to a gene. For the CDR3, the DNA is TGTGCCAGCAGTTACTACGCTAGCGGGGACGAAGAGACCCAGTACTTC. Translation gives CASSYYASGDEETQYF.

The chain links TRBV6-5 to TRBJ1-1, with no clear D. V was cut by 6 bases and J by 9 bases, with 20 bases left in between. CDR1 MNHEY and CDR2 SVGAGI come from the germline V gene. The CDR3 has 14 amino acids. The CDR3 bases are TGTGCCAGCAGACGTCCGGGAGACAAAGATCAAGCTTTCTTT. This gives the protein CASRRPGDKDQAFF.

This clone was seen just once. The chain couples TRBV18 to TRBJ2-1; 12 bases are shared with TRBD2. The CDR3 has 19 amino acids. Per germline, CDR1 KGHSH and CDR2 LQKENI. V shed 4 bases, J shed 3 bases, and the junction held 13 bases outside the gene matches. The CDR3 here is CASSLLAGGHSSGYNEQFF. The CDR3 DNA follows: TGTGCCAGCTCACTGCTAGCGGGGGGGCATAGTTCTGGCTACAATGAGCAGTTCTTC.

The chain couples TRBV10-3 to TRBJ1-1, with 10 bases lining up with TRBD1. This CDR3 has 14 residues. The junction had 6 bases not matched to a gene; V was cut back by 5 bases and J by 6 bases. Germline CDR1 reads ENHRY; CDR2 reads SYGVKD. CDR3 protein: CAISPGQGYPEAFF. The CDR3 region has the DNA TGTGCCATCAGTCCGGGACAGGGGTACCCTGAAGCTTTCTTT.

There are a few counts of this clone. The chain is built from TRBV9 and TRBJ2-1; D not certain. V was shortened by 6 bases and J by 9 bases, with 7 bases between the two germline ends. Germline CDR1 SGDLS, CDR2 YYNGEE. The CDR3 sequence is 10 residues long. The CDR3 is CASNPSEQFF. CDR3 in DNA: TGTGCCAGCAACCCCAGTGAGCAGTTCTTC.

The CDR3 DNA follows: TGTGCCAGCAGTTACCCCGAGGGTGGATCACCCCTCCACTTT. This translates into CASSYPEGGSPLHF. This chain uses TRBV6-5 with TRBJ1-6; no reliable D call. This CDR3 has 14 amino acids. The germline gives CDR1 MNHEY, CDR2 SVGAGI. Between the trimmed V and J ends, which lost 2 bases and 10 bases, there was a span of 12 bases.

V is TRBV19 and J is TRBJ1-5; possible D gene TRBD1, 5 bases. Trimming removed 5 bases at V and 5 bases at J, with 10 bases between. The CDR3 contains 13 residues. CDR1 is LNHDA, CDR2 SQIVND, per germline (reference sequence). CDR3 DNA sequence: TGTGCCAGTAGTCAAGACAGCTATCAGCCCCAGCATTTT. Its translation: CASSQDSYQPQHF. The whole variable domain, remainder taken from reference TRBV19 and TRBJ1-5, is DGGITQSPKYLFRKEGQNVTLSCEQNLNHDAMYWYRQDPGQGLRLIYYSQIVNDFQKGDIAEGYSVSREKKESFPLTVTSAQKNPTAFYLCASSQDSYQPQHFGDGTRLSIL.

The chain employs TRBV7-9 and TRBJ2-1; a possible D gene is TRBD1 (5 bases). V lost 5 bases and J lost 6, with 17 bases in between. This CDR3 region has 15 residues. Germline values: CDR1 SEHNR, CDR2 FQNEAQ (reference sequence). The CDR3 nucleotides are TGTGCCAGCAGCCTGAGACAGACCTCGGGCAATGAGCAGTTCTTC. This gives the protein CASSLRQTSGNEQFF. Combining the CDR3 with reference TRBV7-9 and TRBJ2-1 gives the whole variable domain DTGVSQNPRHKITKRGQNVTFRCDPISEHNRLYWYRQTLGQGPEFLTYFQNEAQLEKSRLLSDRFSAERPKGSFSTLEIQRTEQGDSAMYLCASSLRQTSGNEQFFGPGTRLTVL.

The chain joins TRBV19 to TRBJ2-7, with 7 bases aligning to TRBD2. V lost 5 bases and J lost 5; bases outside the gene matches: 6. Germline assignment: CDR1 LNHDA and CDR2 SQIVND (reference sequence). There are 13 residues in the CDR3. CDR3 sequence (DNA): TGTGCCAGTAGTGATAGCGGGCCCAACGAGCAGTACTTC. The encoded protein is CASSDSGPNEQYF.